This T cell receptor (beta chain) emerged from a study of blood T cell repertoires in COVID-19. Study context: Sources were T cells, B-cell-depleted T cells, or PBMCs; the material itself was cDNA or gDNA.

In germline, CDR1 is SGHTA, CDR2 FQGNSA. The CDR3 runs 13 residues. The trim removed 4 bases at V and 6 bases at J, leaving 5 bases unmatched. Those who participated ranged in age from roughly 18 to 89 years and resided in about two dozen US areas. As originally analysed: Estimation of nucleated cell counts was performed using reference gene primer amplification. The data were produced by immunoSEQ multiplex PCR, yet TCRdb's version contains in-frame clones alone and is incomplete. D and trimming come from the DNA, and the V and J calls and clone size come from that table. The sample yields 360,000 or so clones, roughly 91% seen once.

Sequenced input: PBMCs or T cells enriched from blood (not recorded which). The TCR was taken from a woman aged 25 to 45 who had recovered from COVID-19. This chain uses TRBV7-2 with TRBJ1-1, with 7 bases that match TRBD1. In nucleotides, the CDR3 is TGTGCCAGCAGCTACTCCCAGGGGGCTGAAGCTTTCTTT. Its translation is CASSYSQGAEAFF.